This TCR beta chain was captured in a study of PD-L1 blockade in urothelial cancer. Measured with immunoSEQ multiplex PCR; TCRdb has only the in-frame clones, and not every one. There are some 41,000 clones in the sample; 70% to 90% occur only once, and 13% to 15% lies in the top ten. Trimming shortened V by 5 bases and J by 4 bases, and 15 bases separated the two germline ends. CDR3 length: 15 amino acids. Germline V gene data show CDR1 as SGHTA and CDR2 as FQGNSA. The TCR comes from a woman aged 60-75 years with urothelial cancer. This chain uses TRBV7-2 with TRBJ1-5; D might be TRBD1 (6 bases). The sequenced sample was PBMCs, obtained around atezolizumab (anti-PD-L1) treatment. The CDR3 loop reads CASSRYGGQNQPQHF. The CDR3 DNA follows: TGTGCCAGCAGCCGCTATGGTGGACAGAATCAGCCCCAGCATTTT.